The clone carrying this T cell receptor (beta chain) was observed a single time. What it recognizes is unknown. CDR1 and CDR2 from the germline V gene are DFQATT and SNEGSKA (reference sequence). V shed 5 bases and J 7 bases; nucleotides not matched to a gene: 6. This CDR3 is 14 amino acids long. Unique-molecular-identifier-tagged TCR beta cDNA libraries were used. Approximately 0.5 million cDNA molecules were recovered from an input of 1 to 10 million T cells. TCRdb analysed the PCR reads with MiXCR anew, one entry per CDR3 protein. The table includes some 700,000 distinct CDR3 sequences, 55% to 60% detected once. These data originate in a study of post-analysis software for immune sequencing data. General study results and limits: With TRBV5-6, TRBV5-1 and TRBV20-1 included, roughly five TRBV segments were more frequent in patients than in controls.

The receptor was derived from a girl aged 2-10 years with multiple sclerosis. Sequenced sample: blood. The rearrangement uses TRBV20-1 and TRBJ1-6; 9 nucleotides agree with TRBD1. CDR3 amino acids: CSAPSGQGNSPLHF. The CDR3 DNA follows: TGCAGTGCTCCGTCAGGACAGGGGAATTCACCCCTCCACTTT.